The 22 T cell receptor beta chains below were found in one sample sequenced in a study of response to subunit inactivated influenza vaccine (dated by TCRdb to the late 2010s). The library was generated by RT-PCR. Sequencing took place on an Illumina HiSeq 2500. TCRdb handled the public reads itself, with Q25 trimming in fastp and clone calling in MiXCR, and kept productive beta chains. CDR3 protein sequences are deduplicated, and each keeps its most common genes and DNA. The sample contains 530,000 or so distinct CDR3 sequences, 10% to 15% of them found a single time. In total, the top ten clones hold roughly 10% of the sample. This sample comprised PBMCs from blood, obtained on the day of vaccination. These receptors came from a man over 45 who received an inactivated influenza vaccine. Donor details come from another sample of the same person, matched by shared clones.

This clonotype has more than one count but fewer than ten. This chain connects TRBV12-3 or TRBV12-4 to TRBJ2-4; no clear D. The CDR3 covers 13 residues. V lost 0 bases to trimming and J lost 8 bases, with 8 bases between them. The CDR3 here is CASSLARRDIQYF. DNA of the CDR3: TGTGCCAGCAGTTTAGCGCGAAGGGACATTCAGTACTTC.

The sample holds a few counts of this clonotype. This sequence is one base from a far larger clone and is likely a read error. The DNA for the CDR3 is TGTGCCAGCAGCTTAACGGGGGCAGATACGCAGTATTTT. Its protein is CASSLTGADTQYF. The chain has TRBV7-2 and TRBJ2-3; tentative D call: TRBD2 (6 bases). V lost 2 bases and J lost 4, with 7 bases in between. The CDR3 is made up of 13 amino acids. Per the germline V gene, CDR1 is SGHTA and CDR2 is FQGNSA.

DNA for the CDR3: TGTGCCAGCAGCTTTAACAGGGGAGGGGAAAAACTGTTTTTT. Its protein product is CASSFNRGGEKLFF. The V and J genes are TRBV11-2 and TRBJ1-4; 7 nucleotides match TRBD1. CDR3 length: 14 residues. V lost 3 bases to trimming and J lost 8 bases; unmatched junction nucleotides: 6. CDR1 SGHAT and CDR2 FQNNGV come from the germline V gene.

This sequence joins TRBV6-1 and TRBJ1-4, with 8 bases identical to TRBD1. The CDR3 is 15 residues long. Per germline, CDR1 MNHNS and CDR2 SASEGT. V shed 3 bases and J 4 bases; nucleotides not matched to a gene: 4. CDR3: CASSETGDFNEKLFF. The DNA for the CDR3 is TGTGCCAGCAGTGAGACAGGGGACTTTAATGAAAAACTGTTTTTT.

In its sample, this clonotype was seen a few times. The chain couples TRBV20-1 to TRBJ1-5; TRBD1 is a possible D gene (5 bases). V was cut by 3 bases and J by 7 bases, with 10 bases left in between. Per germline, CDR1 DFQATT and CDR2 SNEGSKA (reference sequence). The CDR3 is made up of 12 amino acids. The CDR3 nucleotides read TGCAGTGCTAGTGGGGGTCGGCAGCCCCAGCATTTT. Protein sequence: CSASGGRQPQHF.

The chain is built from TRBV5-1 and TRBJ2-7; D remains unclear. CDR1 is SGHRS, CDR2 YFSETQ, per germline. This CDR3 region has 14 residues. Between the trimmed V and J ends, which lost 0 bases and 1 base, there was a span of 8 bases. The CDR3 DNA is TGCGCCAGCAGCTTGGTTTCACAGTCCTACGAGCAGTACTTC. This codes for CASSLVSQSYEQYF.

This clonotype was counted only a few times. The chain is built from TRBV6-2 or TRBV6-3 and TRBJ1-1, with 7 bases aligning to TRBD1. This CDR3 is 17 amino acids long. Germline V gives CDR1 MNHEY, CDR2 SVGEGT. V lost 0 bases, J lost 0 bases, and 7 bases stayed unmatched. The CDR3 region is CASSYSRDRPMNTEAFF. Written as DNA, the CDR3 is TGTGCCAGCAGTTACTCCCGGGACAGACCTATGAACACTGAAGCTTTCTTT.

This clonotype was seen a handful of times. The CDR3 reads CASSFRQGVSNEQFF. CDR3 sequence (DNA): TGTGCCAGCAGTTTTCGGCAGGGCGTTAGCAATGAGCAGTTCTTC. The J gene is TRBJ2-1, the V gene TRBV12-3 or TRBV12-4, with D maybe TRBD1 (5 bases). CDR3 length equals 15 residues. V shed 3 bases and J shed 6 bases, with 15 bases lying between them.

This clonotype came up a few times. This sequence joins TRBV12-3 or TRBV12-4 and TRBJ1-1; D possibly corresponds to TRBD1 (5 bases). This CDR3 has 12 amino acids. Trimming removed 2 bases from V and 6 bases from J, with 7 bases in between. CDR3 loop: CASSLSQAEAFF. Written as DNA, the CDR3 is TGTGCCAGCAGTTTATCACAGGCTGAAGCTTTCTTT.

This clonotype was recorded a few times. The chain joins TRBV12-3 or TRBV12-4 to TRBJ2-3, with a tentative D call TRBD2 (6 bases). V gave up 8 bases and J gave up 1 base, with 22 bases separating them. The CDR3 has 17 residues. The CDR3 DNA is TGTGCCAGCCCTCCCCCGCAAGGGCGGGGCCGCACAGATACGCAGTATTTT. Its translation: CASPPPQGRGRTDTQYF.

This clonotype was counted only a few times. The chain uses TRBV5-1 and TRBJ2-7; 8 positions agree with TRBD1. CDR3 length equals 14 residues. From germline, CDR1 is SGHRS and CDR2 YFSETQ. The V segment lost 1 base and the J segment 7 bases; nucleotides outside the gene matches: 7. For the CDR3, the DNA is TGCGCCAGCAGCTTGAGGCAGGGGGCGAATGAGCAGTACTTC. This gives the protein CASSLRQGANEQYF.

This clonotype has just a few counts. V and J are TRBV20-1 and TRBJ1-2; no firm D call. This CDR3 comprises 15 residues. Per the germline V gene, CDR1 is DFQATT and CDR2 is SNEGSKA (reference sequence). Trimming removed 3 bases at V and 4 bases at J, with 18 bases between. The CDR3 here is CSASPFSGSLYGYTF. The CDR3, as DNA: TGCAGTGCTAGCCCCTTTTCGGGCAGCCTCTATGGCTACACCTTC.

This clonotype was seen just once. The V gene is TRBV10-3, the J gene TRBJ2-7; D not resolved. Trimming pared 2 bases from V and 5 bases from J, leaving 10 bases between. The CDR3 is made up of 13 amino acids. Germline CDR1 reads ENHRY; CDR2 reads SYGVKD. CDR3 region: CAISEETSHEQYF. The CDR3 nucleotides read TGTGCCATCAGTGAGGAGACTTCCCACGAGCAGTACTTC.

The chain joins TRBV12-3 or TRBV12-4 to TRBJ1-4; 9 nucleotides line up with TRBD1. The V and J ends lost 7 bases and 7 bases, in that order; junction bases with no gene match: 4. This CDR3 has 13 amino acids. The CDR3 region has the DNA TGTGCCAGCAACACAGGGGGCGGTGAAAAACTGTTTTTT. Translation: CASNTGGGEKLFF.

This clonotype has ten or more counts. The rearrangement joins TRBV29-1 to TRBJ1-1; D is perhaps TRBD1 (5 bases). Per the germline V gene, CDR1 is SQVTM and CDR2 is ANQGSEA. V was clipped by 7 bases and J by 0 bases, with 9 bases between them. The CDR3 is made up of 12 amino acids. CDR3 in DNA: TGCAGCGCGGGACGGATGAACACTGAAGCTTTCTTT. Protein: CSAGRMNTEAFF.

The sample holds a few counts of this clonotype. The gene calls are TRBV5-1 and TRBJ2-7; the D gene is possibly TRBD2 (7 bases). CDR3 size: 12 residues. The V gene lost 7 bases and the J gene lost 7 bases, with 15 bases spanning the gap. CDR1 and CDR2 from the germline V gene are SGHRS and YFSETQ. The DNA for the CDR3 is TGCGCCAGCTCCGGGGGGCTGGAGGAGCAGTACTTC. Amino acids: CASSGGLEEQYF.

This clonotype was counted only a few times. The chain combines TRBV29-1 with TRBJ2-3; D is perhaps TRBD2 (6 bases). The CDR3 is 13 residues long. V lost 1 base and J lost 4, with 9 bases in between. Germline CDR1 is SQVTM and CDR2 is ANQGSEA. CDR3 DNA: TGCAGCGTTGAAGGACTAGTTGCAGATACGCAGTATTTT. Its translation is CSVEGLVADTQYF.

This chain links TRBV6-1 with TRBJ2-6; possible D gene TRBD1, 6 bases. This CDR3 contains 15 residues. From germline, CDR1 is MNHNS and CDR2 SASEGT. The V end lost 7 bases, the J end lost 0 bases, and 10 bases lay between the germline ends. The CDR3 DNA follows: TGTGCCAGCAAAGACAGGATCTCTGGGGCCAACGTCCTGACTTTC. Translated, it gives CASKDRISGANVLTF.

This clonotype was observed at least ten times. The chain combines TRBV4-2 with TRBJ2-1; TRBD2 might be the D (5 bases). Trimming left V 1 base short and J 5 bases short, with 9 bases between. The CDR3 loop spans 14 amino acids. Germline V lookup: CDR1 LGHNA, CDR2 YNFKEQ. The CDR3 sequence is CASSQVSGNNEQFF. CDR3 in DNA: TGTGCCAGCAGCCAAGTAAGCGGAAACAATGAGCAGTTCTTC.

The DNA of the CDR3 is TGTGCCAGCAGCCCTGGGGTAGGGGTCCATGGCTACACCTTC. It translates to CASSPGVGVHGYTF. The V and J genes are TRBV12-3 or TRBV12-4 and TRBJ1-2; tentative D call: TRBD1 (5 bases). This CDR3 contains 14 residues. The germline V and J ends were trimmed by 6 bases and 6 bases, with 17 bases remaining between them.

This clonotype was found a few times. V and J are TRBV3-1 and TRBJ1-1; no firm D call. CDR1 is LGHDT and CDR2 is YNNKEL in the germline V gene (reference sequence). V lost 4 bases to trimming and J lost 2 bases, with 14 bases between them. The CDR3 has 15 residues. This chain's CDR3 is CASSPPAGRNTEAFF. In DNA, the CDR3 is TGTGCCAGCAGCCCCCCCGCGGGGAGAAACACTGAAGCTTTCTTT.

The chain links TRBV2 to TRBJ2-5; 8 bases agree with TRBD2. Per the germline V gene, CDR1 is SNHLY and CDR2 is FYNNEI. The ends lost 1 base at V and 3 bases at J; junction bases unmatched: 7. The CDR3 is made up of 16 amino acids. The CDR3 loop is CASSEGPLAGKETQYF. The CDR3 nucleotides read TGTGCCAGCAGTGAAGGGCCTCTAGCGGGTAAAGAGACCCAGTACTTC. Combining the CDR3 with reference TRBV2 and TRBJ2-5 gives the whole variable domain EPEVTQTPSHQVTQMGQEVILRCVPISNHLYFYWYRQILGQKVEFLVSFYNNEISEKSEIFDDQFSVERPDGSNFTLKIRSTKLEDSAMYFCASSEGPLAGKETQYFGPGTRLLVL.